Presented here are 18 T cell receptor beta chains from one specimen sequenced in a study of shared clonotypes between healthy human individuals. Some clones are missing from TCRdb's copy, which holds only in-frame ones; the method was immunoSEQ multiplex PCR. The sample lists 640,000 or so clones, 55% to 75% occurring once. Sequencing was done on a sample of memory CD4+ T cells sorted from blood. Noted subset: CD45RA-negative fraction. Receptors were obtained from a woman aged 30 to 39 in good health.

J is TRBJ1-1 and V is TRBV7-9, with unresolved D. Trimming stripped 6 bases from V and 3 bases from J, with 11 bases between. This CDR3 is built from 13 residues. Germline V gives CDR1 SEHNR, CDR2 FQNEAQ (reference sequence). CDR3: CASRIHRDTEAFF. DNA for the CDR3: TGTGCCAGCAGGATACATCGGGACACTGAAGCTTTCTTT.

The V and J genes are TRBV7-9 and TRBJ2-5; 8 bases fit TRBD2. This CDR3 spans 14 amino acids. From germline, CDR1 is SEHNR and CDR2 FQNEAQ (reference sequence). V was clipped by 8 bases and J by 4 bases; unmatched bases: 9. CDR3 sequence (DNA): TGTGCCAGCCTGCCGGGACTAGTGAGAGAGACCCAGTACTTC. It translates to CASLPGLVRETQYF.

This clone was found once. The chain couples TRBV23-1 to TRBJ2-2, with 10 bases identical to TRBD1. TRBV23-1 is classed as an ORF, of uncertain function. The CDR3 loop spans 15 amino acids. V trimming: 4 bases; J trimming: 4 bases; junction bases outside the gene matches: 3. The DNA of the CDR3 is TGCGCCAGCAGTCGAAGGGACAGGGGCACCGGGGAGCTGTTTTTT. Amino acids: CASSRRDRGTGELFF.

This clone has a count of ten or more. The gene calls are TRBV7-9 and TRBJ1-2, with D unresolved. Germline lookup yields CDR1 SEHNR and CDR2 FQNEAQ (reference sequence). Deletions cut 6 bases from V and 6 bases from J, with 11 bases between. The CDR3 length is 12 residues. CDR3 in DNA: TGTGCCAGCAGTAAAGATGAGGATGGCTACACCTTC. It encodes CASSKDEDGYTF.

This chain connects TRBV27 to TRBJ2-3; D is possibly TRBD1 (6 bases). Trimming removed 10 bases from V and 1 base from J, with 21 bases in between. The length of the CDR3 is 16 residues. Germline CDR1 MNHEY, CDR2 SMNVEV (reference sequence). The CDR3 region is CATQPGTPSRTDTQYF. The CDR3, as DNA: TGTGCCACCCAGCCCGGGACACCTTCACGCACAGATACGCAGTATTTT.

The rearrangement uses TRBV27 and TRBJ2-7, with D possibly TRBD2 on 7 matching bases. Germline CDR1 reads MNHEY; CDR2 reads SMNVEV (reference sequence). V was clipped by 6 bases and J by 2 bases, with 17 bases between them. The CDR3 loop spans 15 amino acids. For the CDR3, the DNA is TGTGCCAGCAGAAGGGGGGGTCAGACTACCTACGAGCAGTACTTC. Translation gives CASRRGGQTTYEQYF.

This chain connects TRBV7-9 to TRBJ2-7; D not resolved. Germline V gives CDR1 SEHNR, CDR2 FQNEAQ (reference sequence). With 5 bases removed from V and 4 bases from J, the gap between germline ends came to 9 bases. This CDR3 has 12 residues. Written as DNA, the CDR3 is TGTGCCAGCAGCAGAGATGATTACGAGCAGTACTTC. It specifies CASSRDDYEQYF.

The genes are TRBV5-1 and TRBJ2-5; D is ambiguous. V was pared by 7 bases and J by 1 base, with 14 bases between. The germline V gene has CDR1 SGHRS and CDR2 YFSETQ. The CDR3 spans 14 residues. CDR3 protein: CASSLRVGQETQYF. The DNA of the CDR3 is TGCGCCAGCTCACTCAGAGTGGGCCAAGAGACCCAGTACTTC. The complete variable domain, with remaining parts taken from reference TRBV5-1 and TRBJ2-5, reads KAGVTQTPRYLIKTRGQQVTLSCSPISGHRSVSWYQQTPGQGLQFLFEYFSETQRNKGNFPGRFSGRQFSNSRSEMNVSTLELGDSALYLCASSLRVGQETQYFGPGTRLLVL.

This chain links TRBV28 with TRBJ1-1; no firm D call. Per germline, CDR1 MDHEN and CDR2 SYDVKM. Trimming took off 2 bases at V and 0 bases at J, with 10 bases between the two ends. The CDR3 has 15 residues. The DNA of the CDR3 is TGTGCCAGCAGTTTAGTTTCACGGTTGAACACTGAAGCTTTCTTT. This sequence encodes CASSLVSRLNTEAFF.

Of note for this clone: Additional DNA sequences in this sample encode the identical CDR3. The chain links TRBV28 to TRBJ2-3, with 7 positions matching TRBD2. Looked up from germline, CDR1 is MDHEN and CDR2 is SYDVKM. The V gene end was trimmed by 2 bases and the J gene end by 3 bases; junction bases not matched to a gene: 5. This CDR3 region has 15 residues. CDR3 DNA: TGTGCCAGCAGTTTAGCGGGAGTCGCTACAGATACGCAGTATTTT. It specifies CASSLAGVATDTQYF.

The rearrangement links TRBV30 to TRBJ2-2; the D is unclear. The V gene lost 8 bases and the J gene lost 0 bases, with 13 bases spanning the gap. This CDR3 is 14 amino acids long. CDR1 and CDR2 from the germline V gene are GTSNPN and SVGIG (reference sequence). The CDR3 is CARRVLANTGELFF. The CDR3 DNA follows: TGTGCCCGTCGGGTCCTCGCGAACACCGGGGAGCTGTTTTTT.

The rearrangement uses TRBV23-1 and TRBJ2-4; D is unresolved. TRBV23-1 is given ORF status, its function remaining uncertain. The CDR3 runs 16 residues. The V end was cut by 8 bases, the J end by 0 bases, with 17 bases between. This CDR3 reads CASSRMGRLAKNIQYF. In DNA, the CDR3 is TGCGCCAGCTCACGGATGGGCAGATTAGCCAAAAACATTCAGTACTTC.

The V gene is TRBV28, the J gene TRBJ2-1, with unresolved D. Between the trimmed V and J ends, which lost 8 bases and 0 bases, there was a span of 14 bases. The CDR3 consists of 15 residues. CDR1 and CDR2 from the germline V gene are MDHEN and SYDVKM. The CDR3 nucleotides are TGTGCCAGCCAGTCTCGGTGGAGCTCCTACAATGAGCAGTTCTTC. Translation: CASQSRWSSYNEQFF. The full variable domain, in which reference TRBV28 and TRBJ2-1 provide the parts outside the CDR3, is DVKVTQSSRYLVKRTGEKVFLECVQDMDHENMFWYRQDPGLGLRLIYFSYDVKMKEKGDIPEGYSVSREKKERFSLILESASTNQTSMYLCASQSRWSSYNEQFFGPGTRLTVL.

This sequence joins TRBV5-6 and TRBJ2-7; D not resolved. Germline V gene data show CDR1 as SGHDT and CDR2 as YYEEEE. The V end was cut by 4 bases, the J end by 3 bases, with 11 bases between. This CDR3 spans 13 amino acids. CDR3 sequence reads: CASSQSAGYEQYF. CDR3 nucleotide sequence: TGTGCCAGCAGCCAAAGTGCAGGCTACGAGCAGTACTTC.

This clone was counted between two and nine times. The chain is built from TRBV5-6 and TRBJ1-2; no definite D call. Trimming left V 4 bases short and J 7 bases short, with 11 bases between. The CDR3 has 12 residues. Germline CDR1 is SGHDT and CDR2 is YYEEEE. The DNA of the CDR3 is TGTGCCAGCAGCCCCCGATCTGGTGGCTACACCTTC. It codes for CASSPRSGGYTF.

The chain has TRBV2 and TRBJ1-4; D gene uncertain. CDR1 and CDR2 (germline): SNHLY, FYNNEI. The CDR3 totals 18 residues. Deletions cut 6 bases from V and 0 bases from J, with 20 bases between. In DNA form, the CDR3 reads TGTGCCAGCAGCGTAAGGCGTGCCGGGCTTACAACTAATGAAAAACTGTTTTTT. Translating gives CASSVRRAGLTTNEKLFF.

This clone was picked up one time. V gene TRBV28 combines with J gene TRBJ2-7, with 10 bases aligning to TRBD2. The CDR3 totals 16 residues. V gave up 5 bases and J gave up 0 bases; unmatched junction bases: 7. Germline V gives CDR1 MDHEN, CDR2 SYDVKM. CDR3 DNA sequence: TGTGCCAGCAGTCCCCCTAGCGGGAGTAGCTCCTACGAGCAGTACTTC. It encodes CASSPPSGSSSYEQYF.

This rearrangement joins TRBV5-1 to TRBJ2-7; possibly TRBD2 for D (6 bases). The CDR3 is 14 amino acids. Germline V gene sequence: CDR1 SGHRS, CDR2 YFSETQ. CDR3 loop: CASAGGSGSYEQYF. CDR3 DNA: TGCGCTTCAGCAGGTGGTAGCGGTTCCTACGAGCAGTACTTC.